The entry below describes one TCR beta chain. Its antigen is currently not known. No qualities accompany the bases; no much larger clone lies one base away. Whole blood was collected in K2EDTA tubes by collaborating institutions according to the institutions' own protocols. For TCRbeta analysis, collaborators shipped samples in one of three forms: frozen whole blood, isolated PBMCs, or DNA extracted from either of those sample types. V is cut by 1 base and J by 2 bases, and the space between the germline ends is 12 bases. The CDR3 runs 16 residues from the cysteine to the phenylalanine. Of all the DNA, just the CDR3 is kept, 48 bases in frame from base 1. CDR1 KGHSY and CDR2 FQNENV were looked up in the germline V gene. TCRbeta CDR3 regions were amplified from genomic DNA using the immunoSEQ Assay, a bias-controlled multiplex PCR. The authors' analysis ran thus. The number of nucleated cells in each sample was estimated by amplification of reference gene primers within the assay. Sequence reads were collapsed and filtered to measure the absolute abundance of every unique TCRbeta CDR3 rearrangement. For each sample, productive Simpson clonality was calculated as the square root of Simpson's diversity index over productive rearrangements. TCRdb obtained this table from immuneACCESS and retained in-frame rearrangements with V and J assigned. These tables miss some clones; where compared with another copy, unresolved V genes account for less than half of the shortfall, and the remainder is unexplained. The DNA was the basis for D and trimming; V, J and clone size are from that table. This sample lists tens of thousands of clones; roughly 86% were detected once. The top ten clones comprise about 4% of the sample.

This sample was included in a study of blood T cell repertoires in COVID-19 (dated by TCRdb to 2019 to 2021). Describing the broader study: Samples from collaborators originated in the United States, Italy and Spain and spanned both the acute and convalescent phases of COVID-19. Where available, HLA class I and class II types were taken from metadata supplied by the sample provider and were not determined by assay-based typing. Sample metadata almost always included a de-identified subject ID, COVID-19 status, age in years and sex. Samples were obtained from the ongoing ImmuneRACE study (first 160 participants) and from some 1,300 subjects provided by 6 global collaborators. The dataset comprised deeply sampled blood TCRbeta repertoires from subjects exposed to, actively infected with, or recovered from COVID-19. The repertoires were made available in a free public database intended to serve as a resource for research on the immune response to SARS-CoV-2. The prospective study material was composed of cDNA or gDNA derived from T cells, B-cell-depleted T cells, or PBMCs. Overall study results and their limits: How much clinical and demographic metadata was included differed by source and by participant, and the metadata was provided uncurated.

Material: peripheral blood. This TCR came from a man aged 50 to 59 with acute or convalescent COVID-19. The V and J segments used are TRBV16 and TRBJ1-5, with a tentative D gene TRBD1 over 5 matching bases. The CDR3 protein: CASSQWGPLGNQPQHF. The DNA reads TGTGCCAGCAGCCAATGGGGCCCATTGGGCAATCAGCCCCAGCATTTT. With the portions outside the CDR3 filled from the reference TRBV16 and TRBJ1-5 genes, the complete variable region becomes GEEVAQTPKHLVRGEGQKAKLYCAPIKGHSYVFWYQQVLKNEFKFLISFQNENVFDETGMPKERFSAKCLPNSPCSLEIQATKLEDSAVYFCASSQWGPLGNQPQHFGDGTRLSIL.